This is a list of T cell receptor beta chains from one sample in a study of blood T cells in healthy people across ages. MiXCR, applied by TCRdb to the 5' RACE reads, yields one record per CDR3 protein. The table has around 750,000 distinct CDR3 sequences, approximately 53% seen once. Sample: blood. The receptor set was obtained from a man at least 80 years old in good health. Each CDR3 is given with its conserved first and last residue. Clone size is stated in some rows and not others, as once, few, many or a class when expanded.

clone size	V gene	CDR3 protein
NA	TRBV20-1	CSASQNNEQFF
few	TRBV28	CASSTPGTGEYEQFF
NA	TRBV29-1	CSARQGGGYGQYF
many	TRBV5-1	CASTPADRGSETQYF
once	TRBV20-1	CSANKGQGFNEQYF
NA	TRBV15	CATSRGREAGRSDIQYF
NA	TRBV2	CASSEGQGTQPQHF
NA	TRBV25-1	CASSDWGAKNIQYF
NA	TRBV27	CASSSQGSEQYF
few	TRBV2	CASSELSARDEQFF
NA	TRBV6-5	CASSFYRGEQYF
NA	TRBV6-8	CASSPEREGTYEQYF
NA	TRBV28	CASRPTDRRETQYF
NA	TRBV7-9	CASSFDGVQETQYF
NA	TRBV28	CASSFQGAATYEQYF
few	TRBV6-6	CASSRWEVDEQFF
few	TRBV20-1	CSAREAGGLYEQYF
NA	TRBV27	CASSFGSDYEQYF
NA	TRBV7-9	CASSTTQRSSYNEQFF